This T cell receptor (beta chain) came from a study of T cells after yellow fever vaccination. In its sample, this clonotype was seen a few times. Its antigen is unknown. Whole-study results and caveats: Compared with primary, the secondary response was weaker and peaked at day 5, not 15.

TCRdb reprocessed the 5' RACE reads with MiXCR, giving one entry per CDR3 protein. The profile shows about 350,000 distinct CDR3 sequences, 4.1% of them singletons. Trimming pared 4 bases from V and 7 bases from J, leaving 15 bases between. The CDR3 runs to 14 residues. Germline loops: CDR1 KGHDR, CDR2 SFDVKD. This material consisted of PBMCs, taken 5 days after the yellow fever booster vaccination. This receptor was taken from a man aged 18 to 35 who received the YFV17D yellow fever vaccine. The chain links TRBV24-1 to TRBJ1-2; maybe TRBD1 (5 bases). The CDR3 region has the DNA TGTGCCACCAGTGACCTGGCAGGGCTGTCTGGCTACACCTTC. This gives the protein CATSDLAGLSGYTF.